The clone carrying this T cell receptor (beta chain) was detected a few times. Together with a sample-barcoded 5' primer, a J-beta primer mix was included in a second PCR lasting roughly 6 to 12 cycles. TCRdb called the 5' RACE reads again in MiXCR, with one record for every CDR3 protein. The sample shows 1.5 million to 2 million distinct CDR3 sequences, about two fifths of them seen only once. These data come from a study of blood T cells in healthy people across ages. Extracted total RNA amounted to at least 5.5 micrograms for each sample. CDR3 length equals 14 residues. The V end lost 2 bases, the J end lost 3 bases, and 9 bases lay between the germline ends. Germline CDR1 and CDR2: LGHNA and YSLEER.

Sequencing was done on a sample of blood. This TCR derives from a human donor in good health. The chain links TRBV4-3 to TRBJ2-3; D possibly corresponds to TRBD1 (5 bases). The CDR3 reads CASSQKPGTDTQYF. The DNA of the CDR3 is TGCGCCAGCAGCCAAAAACCAGGGACAGATACGCAGTATTTT.